The rows below give T cell receptor beta chains drawn from one sample of a study of T cells in Graves' hyperthyroidism and ophthalmopathy. In TCRdb, the multiplex PCR reads were re-called with MiXCR into one record per CDR3 protein. The table has about 600,000 distinct CDR3 sequences, around 14% seen once. Sequences were obtained from blood. These receptors were collected from a woman in her late teens or twenties with Graves' ophthalmopathy. Both conserved end residues are part of each CDR3. The order of the fields is D gene, clone size, J gene, V gene, CDR3 protein, CDR3 DNA. A D gene is named only where the DNA matches it firmly. Clone size is shown for a subset of rows, as once, few, many or a class of expanded clone.

TRBD1	few	TRBJ2-7	TRBV3-1	CASSPGQGARNHEQYF	TGTGCCAGCAGCCCGGGACAGGGGGCAAGGAATCACGAGCAGTACTTC
TRBD1	many	TRBJ2-7	TRBV27	CASSEGTGLYEQYF	TGTGCCAGCAGTGAAGGGACAGGCCTCTACGAGCAGTACTTC
NA	NA	TRBJ2-4	TRBV9	CASSVGAGGMENIQYF	TGTGCCAGCAGCGTAGGAGCAGGGGGGATGGAAAACATTCAGTACTTC
NA	few	TRBJ1-3	TRBV28	CASTGPLGNTIYF	TGTGCCAGCACAGGGCCACTTGGAAACACCATATATTTT
TRBD1	many	TRBJ1-2	TRBV12-3/TRBV12-4	CASSRDRGLDGYTF	TGTGCCAGCAGTAGGGACAGGGGGCTGGATGGCTACACCTTC
NA	many	TRBJ2-4	TRBV20-1	CSASKRGAVKNIQYF	TGCAGTGCTAGCAAACGGGGCGCCGTGAAAAACATTCAGTACTTC
TRBD2	NA	TRBJ2-1	TRBV20-1	CSARGTGTSGRDNEQFF	TGCAGTGCTAGAGGTACCGGGACTAGCGGGAGGGACAATGAGCAGTTCTTC
NA	many	TRBJ2-7	TRBV12-5	CASGSPRPSGLVEQYF	TGTGCTAGTGGTTCCCCCCGGCCCTCAGGGCTCGTCGAGCAGTACTTC
NA	many	TRBJ2-3	TRBV2	CASSLESGDTQYF	TGTGCCAGCAGTCTGGAGTCAGGAGATACGCAGTATTTT
NA	NA	TRBJ2-1	TRBV28	CASVSGAHGPYNEQFF	TGTGCCAGCGTATCCGGGGCCCACGGCCCTTACAATGAGCAGTTCTTC
NA	few	TRBJ2-2	TRBV5-1	CASSLQRATNTGELFF	TGCGCCAGCAGCTTGCAAAGGGCCACTAACACCGGGGAGCTGTTTTTT
TRBD1	many	TRBJ2-5	TRBV11-2	CASSFNSGGRETQYF	TGTGCCAGCAGCTTTAACTCAGGGGGCAGGGAGACCCAGTACTTC
NA	few	TRBJ1-5	TRBV19	CASSADSSYSNQPQHF	TGTGCCAGTAGTGCAGACAGTTCATATAGCAATCAGCCCCAGCATTTT
NA	NA	TRBJ1-1	TRBV5-1	CASSFGRDNTEAFF	TGCGCCAGCAGCTTTGGACGGGACAACACTGAAGCTTTCTTT
NA	many	TRBJ2-2	TRBV4-1	CASSQAGELFF	TGTGCCAGCAGTCAAGCCGGGGAGCTGTTTTTT
NA	many	TRBJ2-4	TRBV13	CASSLGHPSGAKNIQYF	TGTGCCAGCAGCTTGGGACACCCAAGTGGGGCCAAAAACATTCAGTACTTC
NA	many	TRBJ1-2	TRBV18	CASSRGPGDLDGYTF	TGTGCCAGCTCACGGGGCCCGGGAGACTTAGATGGCTACACCTTC
NA	many	TRBJ2-3	TRBV5-1	CASSKSGSYTDTQYF	TGCGCCAGCAGCAAATCGGGGTCCTACACAGATACGCAGTATTTT
NA	NA	TRBJ2-5	TRBV29-1	CSVEDTKETQYF	TGCAGCGTTGAAGATACTAAGGAGACCCAGTACTTC
NA	many	TRBJ1-1	TRBV6-1	CASSEDRDTEAFF	TGTGCCAGCAGTGAAGACAGGGACACTGAAGCTTTCTTT
NA	few	TRBJ1-5	TRBV7-8	CASSFARGAQHF	TGTGCCAGCAGCTTCGCACGGGGTGCCCAGCATTTT
TRBD1	many	TRBJ2-3	TRBV7-2	CASSHRQGAWTQYF	TGTGCCAGCAGCCATAGACAGGGGGCGTGGACGCAGTATTTT
NA	many	TRBJ2-7	TRBV29-1	CSVVLRFEQYF	TGCAGCGTTGTTCTAAGGTTCGAGCAGTACTTC
TRBD2	many	TRBJ2-1	TRBV9	CASSPFGTSGHNEQFF	TGTGCCAGCAGCCCCTTTGGGACTAGCGGACACAATGAGCAGTTCTTC
NA	few	TRBJ2-5	TRBV13	CASALRETQYF	TGTGCCAGCGCTCTCCGGGAGACCCAGTACTTC
NA	many	TRBJ2-3	TRBV5-1	CASSYLPILDTQYF	TGCGCCAGCAGCTACCTTCCTATCCTGGATACGCAGTATTTT
TRBD2	NA	TRBJ2-2	TRBV24-1	CATSDLGGVTSENTGELFF	TGTGCCACCAGTGATTTGGGGGGGGTGACTAGCGAGAACACCGGGGAGCTGTTTTTT
NA	NA	TRBJ2-1	TRBV19	CASSIDPRALYNEQFF	TGTGCCAGTAGTATAGATCCCCGGGCTCTCTACAATGAGCAGTTCTTC
TRBD2	few	TRBJ2-2	TRBV9	CASSEPGLAGVNTGELFF	TGTGCCAGCAGCGAACCGGGACTAGCGGGCGTGAACACCGGGGAGCTGTTTTTT
TRBD1	many	TRBJ2-6	TRBV30	CAWDGTAGANVLTF	TGTGCCTGGGACGGGACAGCTGGGGCCAACGTCCTGACTTTC
NA	many	TRBJ1-1	TRBV5-1	CASSLAPTYTEAFF	TGCGCCAGCAGCTTGGCTCCGACCTACACTGAAGCTTTCTTT
NA	many	TRBJ1-2	TRBV3-2	CASSQEGQHYGYTF	TGTGCCAGCAGCCAAGAGGGACAGCACTATGGCTACACCTTC
NA	many	TRBJ1-2	TRBV5-6	CASSLRQVHGGYTF	TGTGCCAGCAGCTTGAGACAGGTCCATGGTGGCTACACCTTC
NA	many	TRBJ2-7	TRBV29-1	CSVRTLDEQYF	TGCAGCGTTCGGACATTGGACGAGCAGTACTTC
NA	many	TRBJ2-1	TRBV6-2/TRBV6-3	CASSWNYIHNEQFF	TGTGCCAGCAGTTGGAACTACATACACAATGAGCAGTTCTTC
NA	NA	TRBJ2-1	TRBV25-1	CASSEYLAEPYNEQFF	TGTGCCAGCAGTGAATATCTTGCGGAGCCTTACAATGAGCAGTTCTTC
TRBD2	many	TRBJ2-7	TRBV10-3	CAISYGGSSYEQYF	TGTGCCATCAGTTACGGGGGGTCCTCCTACGAGCAGTACTTC
NA	many	TRBJ2-3	TRBV2	CASSDVGTDTQYF	TGTGCCAGCAGTGACGTGGGTACAGATACGCAGTATTTT
NA	many	TRBJ2-5	TRBV7-2	CASSTGLRGETQYF	TGTGCCAGCAGCACAGGGTTGAGAGGAGAGACCCAGTACTTC
TRBD1	many	TRBJ2-7	TRBV10-3	CAISESGQGVEQYF	TGTGCCATCAGTGAGTCGGGACAGGGGGTCGAGCAGTACTTC
TRBD1	many	TRBJ2-7	TRBV7-9	CASSTGQGYEQYF	TGTGCCAGCAGCACGGGACAGGGCTACGAGCAGTACTTC
NA	NA	TRBJ2-7	TRBV5-4	CASSLWATEDSEQYF	TGTGCCAGCAGCTTATGGGCCACGGAAGATTCGGAGCAGTACTTC
NA	many	TRBJ2-2	TRBV18	CASSPNVLGELFF	TGTGCCAGCTCACCAAATGTCCTCGGGGAGCTGTTTTTT
TRBD1	many	TRBJ2-7	TRBV2	CASSGQGNYEQYF	TGTGCCAGCAGTGGACAGGGGAACTACGAGCAGTACTTC
NA	many	TRBJ2-7	TRBV7-9	CASSSGTGNEQYF	TGTGCCAGCAGCTCTGGGACTGGAAACGAGCAGTACTTC
NA	many	TRBJ2-7	TRBV30	CAWIPPTRGNYEQYF	TGTGCCTGGATTCCTCCGACCAGGGGAAATTACGAGCAGTACTTC
NA	few	TRBJ2-1	TRBV6-2/TRBV6-3	CASWSGSYNEQFF	TGTGCCAGCTGGAGCGGCTCCTACAATGAGCAGTTCTTC
TRBD1	NA	TRBJ2-1	TRBV7-9	CASSPTGTPHNEQFF	TGTGCCAGCAGCCCGACAGGGACCCCCCACAATGAGCAGTTCTTC
NA	many	TRBJ1-1	TRBV19	CASSIGMNTEAFF	TGTGCCAGTAGTATCGGCATGAACACTGAAGCTTTCTTT
NA	many	TRBJ1-1	TRBV6-2/TRBV6-3	CASTGRTNTEAFF	TGTGCCAGCACGGGACGCACGAACACTGAAGCTTTCTTT
TRBD1	many	TRBJ2-7	TRBV7-9	CASSSAGTGGAYEQYF	TGTGCCAGCAGCTCCGCCGGGACAGGGGGAGCCTACGAGCAGTACTTC
TRBD1	NA	TRBJ1-2	TRBV6-2/TRBV6-3	CASISDRTNYGYTF	TGTGCCAGCATTTCGGACAGGACTAACTATGGCTACACCTTC
NA	many	TRBJ2-5	TRBV9	CASSVEGRAQETQYF	TGTGCCAGCAGCGTAGAAGGGCGGGCCCAAGAGACCCAGTACTTC
NA	many	TRBJ2-7	TRBV15	CATSSGTSPADEQYF	TGTGCCACCAGCAGTGGAACTAGTCCGGCCGACGAGCAGTACTTC
TRBD2	NA	TRBJ2-1	TRBV7-2	CASSAGLAGGGGTYNEQFF	TGTGCCAGCAGCGCGGGACTAGCGGGAGGGGGAGGCACCTACAATGAGCAGTTCTTC
TRBD2	few	TRBJ2-1	TRBV7-3	CASSLTSVPGDEQFF	TGTGCCAGCAGCTTGACTAGCGTCCCGGGCGATGAGCAGTTCTTC
TRBD1	once	TRBJ1-6	TRBV12-3/TRBV12-4	CASSPDRVPLGNSPLHF	TGTGCCAGCAGCCCCGACAGGGTGCCCCTCGGCAATTCACCCCTCCACTTT
NA	many	TRBJ1-5	TRBV3-1	CASSQDYSNQPQHF	TGTGCCAGCAGCCAAGATTACAGCAATCAGCCCCAGCATTTT
NA	NA	TRBJ2-2	TRBV5-1	CASEAANTGELFF	TGCGCCAGCGAAGCGGCGAACACCGGGGAGCTGTTTTTT